This TCR beta chain was identified during a study of blood T cell repertoires in COVID-19. Across the whole study: In each case, the material was cDNA or gDNA derived from T cells, B-cell-depleted T cells, or PBMCs.

Losses at the gene ends were 3 bases for V and 8 bases for J; bases not matched to a gene: 9. The germline V gene encodes CDR1 GTSNPN and CDR2 SVGIG (reference sequence). The length of the CDR3 is 13 residues. Here immunoSEQ multiplex PCR was the method, and the copy in TCRdb shows in-frame clones only, minus some. The data contain about 360,000 clones, around nine tenths of them singletons. This sequence originates from a human donor in a cohort sampled during active COVID-19. The J gene is TRBJ1-2, the V gene TRBV30; 7 nucleotides line up with TRBD1. The material sequenced was peripheral blood. In nucleotides, the CDR3 is TGTGCCTGGAGCGCTACAGGGGATGGAGGCTACACCTTC. It encodes CAWSATGDGGYTF.